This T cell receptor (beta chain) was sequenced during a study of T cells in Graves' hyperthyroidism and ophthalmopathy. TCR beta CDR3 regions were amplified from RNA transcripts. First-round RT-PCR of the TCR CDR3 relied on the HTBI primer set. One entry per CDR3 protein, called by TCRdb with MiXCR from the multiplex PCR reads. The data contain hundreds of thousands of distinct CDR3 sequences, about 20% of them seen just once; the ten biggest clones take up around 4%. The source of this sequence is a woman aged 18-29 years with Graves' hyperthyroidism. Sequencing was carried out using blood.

The CDR3 region is CASRSRSGGAGETQYF. The CDR3 region has the DNA TGTGCCAGCAGATCACGTAGCGGGGGGGCCGGGGAGACCCAGTACTTC. The chain uses TRBV6-1 and TRBJ2-5; 11 nucleotides align to TRBD2. The CDR3 spans 16 residues. The germline gives CDR1 MNHNS, CDR2 SASEGT. The junction had 11 bases not matched to a gene; V was cut back by 6 bases and J by 5 bases.